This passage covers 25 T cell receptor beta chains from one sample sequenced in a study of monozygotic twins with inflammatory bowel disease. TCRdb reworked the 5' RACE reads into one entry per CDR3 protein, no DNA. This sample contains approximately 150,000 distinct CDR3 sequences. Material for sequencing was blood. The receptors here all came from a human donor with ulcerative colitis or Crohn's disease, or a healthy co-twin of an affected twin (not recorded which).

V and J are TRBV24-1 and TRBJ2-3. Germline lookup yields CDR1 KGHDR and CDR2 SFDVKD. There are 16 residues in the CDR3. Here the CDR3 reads CATSDLDRYCTDTQYF.

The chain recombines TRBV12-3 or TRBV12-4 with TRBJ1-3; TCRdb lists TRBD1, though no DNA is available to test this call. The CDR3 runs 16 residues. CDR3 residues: CASSPLDRGLGNTIYF.

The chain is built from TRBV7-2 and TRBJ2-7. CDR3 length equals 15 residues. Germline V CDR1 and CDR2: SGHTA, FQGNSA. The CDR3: CASSLAGSLQYEQYF.

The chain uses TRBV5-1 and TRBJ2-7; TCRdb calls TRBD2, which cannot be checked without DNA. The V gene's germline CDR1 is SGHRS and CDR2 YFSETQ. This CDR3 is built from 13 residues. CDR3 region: CASSYTSGNEQYF.

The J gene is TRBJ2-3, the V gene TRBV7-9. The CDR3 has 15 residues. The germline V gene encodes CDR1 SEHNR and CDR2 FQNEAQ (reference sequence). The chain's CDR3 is CASSLSGSSTDTQYF.

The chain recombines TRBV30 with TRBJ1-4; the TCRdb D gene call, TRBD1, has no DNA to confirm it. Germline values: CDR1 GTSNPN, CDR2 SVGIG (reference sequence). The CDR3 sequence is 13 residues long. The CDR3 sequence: CALTGATNEKLFF.

The CDR3 reads CASSIHRLLGYTF. This sequence joins TRBV19 and TRBJ1-2. The CDR3 runs to 13 residues. Germline values: CDR1 LNHDA, CDR2 SQIVND (reference sequence). Complete variable domain (other parts from reference TRBV19 and TRBJ1-2): DGGITQSPKYLFRKEGQNVTLSCEQNLNHDAMYWYRQDPGQGLRLIYYSQIVNDFQKGDIAEGYSVSREKKESFPLTVTSAQKNPTAFYLCASSIHRLLGYTFGSGTRLTVV.

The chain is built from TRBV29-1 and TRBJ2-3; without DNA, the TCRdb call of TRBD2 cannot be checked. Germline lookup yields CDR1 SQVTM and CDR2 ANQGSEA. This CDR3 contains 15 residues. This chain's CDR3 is CSVEGLAGSTDTQYF.

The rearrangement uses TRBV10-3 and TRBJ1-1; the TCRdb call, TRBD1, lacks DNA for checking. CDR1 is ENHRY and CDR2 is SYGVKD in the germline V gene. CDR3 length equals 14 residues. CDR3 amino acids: CAIRWDIRNTEAFF.

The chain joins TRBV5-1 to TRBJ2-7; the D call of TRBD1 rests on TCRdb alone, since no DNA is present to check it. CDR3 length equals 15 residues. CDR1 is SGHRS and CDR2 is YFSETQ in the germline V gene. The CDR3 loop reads CASSLEWGGSYEQYF.

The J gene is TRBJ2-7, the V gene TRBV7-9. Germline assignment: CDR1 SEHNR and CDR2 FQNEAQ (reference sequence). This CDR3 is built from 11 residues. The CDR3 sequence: CASSPNYEQYF.

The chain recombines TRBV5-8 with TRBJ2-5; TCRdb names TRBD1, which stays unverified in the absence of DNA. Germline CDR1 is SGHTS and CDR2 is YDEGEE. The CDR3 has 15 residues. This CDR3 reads CASRPLGGSQETQYF.

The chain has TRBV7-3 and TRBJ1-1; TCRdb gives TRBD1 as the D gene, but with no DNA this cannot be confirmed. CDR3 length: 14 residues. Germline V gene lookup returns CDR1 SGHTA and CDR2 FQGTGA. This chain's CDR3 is CASSPTGGNTEAFF.

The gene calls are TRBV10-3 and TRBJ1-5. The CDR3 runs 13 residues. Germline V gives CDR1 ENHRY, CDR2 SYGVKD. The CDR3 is CAISESRDQPQHF.

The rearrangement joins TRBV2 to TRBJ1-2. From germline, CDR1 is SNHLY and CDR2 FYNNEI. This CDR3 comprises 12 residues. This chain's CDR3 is CASSEGIYGYTF.

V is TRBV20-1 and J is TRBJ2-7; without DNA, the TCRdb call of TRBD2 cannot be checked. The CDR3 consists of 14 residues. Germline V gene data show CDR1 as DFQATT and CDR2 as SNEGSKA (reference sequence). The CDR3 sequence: CSARSEREYYEQYF.

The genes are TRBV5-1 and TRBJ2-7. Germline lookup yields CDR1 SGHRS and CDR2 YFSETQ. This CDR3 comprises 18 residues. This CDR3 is CASSLDYFQGLGLYEQYF.

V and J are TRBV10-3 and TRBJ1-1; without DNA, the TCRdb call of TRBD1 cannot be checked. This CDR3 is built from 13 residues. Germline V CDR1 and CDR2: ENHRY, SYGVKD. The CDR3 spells CAISEQGDTEAFF.

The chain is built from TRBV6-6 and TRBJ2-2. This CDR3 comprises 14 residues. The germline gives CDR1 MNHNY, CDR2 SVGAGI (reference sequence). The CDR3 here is CASSYGRNTGELFF.

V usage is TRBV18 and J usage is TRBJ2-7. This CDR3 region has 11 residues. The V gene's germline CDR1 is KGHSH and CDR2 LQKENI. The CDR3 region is CASSPKMKQYF.

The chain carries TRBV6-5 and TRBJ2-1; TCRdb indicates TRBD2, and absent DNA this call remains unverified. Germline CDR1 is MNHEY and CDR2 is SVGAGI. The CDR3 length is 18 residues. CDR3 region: CASSYWGRGGVKGNEQFF.

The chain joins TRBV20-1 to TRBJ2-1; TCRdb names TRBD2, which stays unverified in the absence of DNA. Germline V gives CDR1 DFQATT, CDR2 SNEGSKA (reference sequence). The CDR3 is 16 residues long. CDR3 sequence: CSARAVAGPSYNEQFF.

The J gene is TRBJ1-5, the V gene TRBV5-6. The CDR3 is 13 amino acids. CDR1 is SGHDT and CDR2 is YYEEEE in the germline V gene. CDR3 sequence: CASSFMGNQPQHF.

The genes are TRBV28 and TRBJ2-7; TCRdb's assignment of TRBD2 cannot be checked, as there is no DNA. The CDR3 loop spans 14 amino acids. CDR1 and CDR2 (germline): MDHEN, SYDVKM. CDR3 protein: CASSFGSFTYEQYF.

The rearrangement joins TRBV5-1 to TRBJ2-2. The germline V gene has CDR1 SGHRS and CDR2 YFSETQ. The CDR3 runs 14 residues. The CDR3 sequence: CASSSRANTGELFF.